Following are 10 T cell receptor beta chains from one sample sequenced in a study of cytomegalovirus exposure and HLA in healthy donors. The PCR used 60 Vbeta and 13 Jbeta primers. Clones were sequenced by immunoSEQ multiplex PCR, and TCRdb holds only the in-frame ones, with some missing. The profile shows under 75,000 clones, around 70% of them singletons. Sequenced input: PBMCs. The source is a human donor in good health.

This clone appeared a few times. The V and J genes are TRBV11-1 and TRBJ1-2; D not certain. Germline assignment: CDR1 SGHAT and CDR2 FQDESV (reference sequence). The CDR3 runs 13 residues. V lost 5 bases and J 4 bases, leaving 11 bases between the germline ends. DNA of the CDR3: TGTGCCAGCAGCGCTACCCCGGGCTATGGCTACACCTTC. Protein product: CASSATPGYGYTF.

V is TRBV7-9 and J is TRBJ2-7, with 9 bases aligning to TRBD2. Trimming at V came to 6 bases and at J to 3 bases, leaving 9 bases not matched to a gene. The length of the CDR3 is 15 residues. Germline loops: CDR1 SEHNR, CDR2 FQNEAQ (reference sequence). Written as DNA, the CDR3 is TGTGCCAGCAGTCCCGCGGGAGGGTTAAACTACGAGCAGTACTTC. It yields the protein CASSPAGGLNYEQYF.

The rearrangement joins TRBV5-1 to TRBJ2-1; 7 bases match TRBD2. Germline V gene lookup returns CDR1 SGHRS and CDR2 YFSETQ. The CDR3 extends over 16 amino acids. The trim removed 4 bases at V and 6 bases at J, leaving 13 bases unmatched. The CDR3, as DNA: TGCGCCAGCAGCCCCACGGTGGGGGAGGGCGGCAATGAGCAGTTCTTC. Protein: CASSPTVGEGGNEQFF.

This clone was counted a few times. This sequence joins TRBV19 and TRBJ1-1; D gene uncertain. Germline CDR1 reads LNHDA; CDR2 reads SQIVND (reference sequence). With 6 bases removed from V and 8 bases from J, the gap between germline ends came to 10 bases. The CDR3 totals 11 residues. The CDR3 bases are TGTGCCAGTAGGACTGGAGTAGAAGCTTTCTTT. This encodes CASRTGVEAFF. The whole variable domain, filled in from reference TRBV19 and TRBJ1-1, reads DGGITQSPKYLFRKEGQNVTLSCEQNLNHDAMYWYRQDPGQGLRLIYYSQIVNDFQKGDIAEGYSVSREKKESFPLTVTSAQKNPTAFYLCASRTGVEAFFGQGTRLTVV.

The chain uses TRBV27 and TRBJ1-1, with D hard to call. Trimming removed 6 bases from V and 7 bases from J, with 15 bases in between. In germline, CDR1 is MNHEY, CDR2 SMNVEV (reference sequence). CDR3 length: 13 amino acids. The CDR3 loop reads CASSLSRSLEAFF. As DNA, the CDR3 is TGTGCCAGCAGCCTTAGCCGTTCCCTTGAAGCTTTCTTT.

This clone occurred a few times. The chain has TRBV5-1 and TRBJ1-2; 7 bases line up with TRBD1. V lost 0 bases and J lost 6; bases outside the gene matches: 5. This CDR3 has 14 residues. Per the germline V gene, CDR1 is SGHRS and CDR2 is YFSETQ. The CDR3 reads CASSLGQGRDGYTF. The CDR3 DNA is TGCGCCAGCAGCTTGGGACAGGGAAGGGATGGCTACACCTTC.

The rearrangement uses TRBV25-1 and TRBJ2-3; possibly TRBD2 for D (6 bases). This CDR3 contains 16 residues. CDR1 and CDR2 from the germline V gene are MGHDK and SYGVNS. V was trimmed by 1 base and J by 2 bases, leaving 13 bases between them. The CDR3 nucleotides are TGTGCCAGCAGTGAATCTCGAGCGGGCTCCACAGATACGCAGTATTTT. Residues: CASSESRAGSTDTQYF.

The genes are TRBV7-6 and TRBJ1-1; D is ambiguous. CDR1 SGHVS and CDR2 FNYEAQ come from the germline V gene. CDR3 length equals 14 residues. Deletions cut 0 bases from V and 1 base from J, with 6 bases between. CDR3 protein: CASSLATGNTEAFF. In DNA, the CDR3 is TGTGCCAGCAGCTTAGCGACGGGGAACACTGAAGCTTTCTTT.

The V and J genes are TRBV4-1 and TRBJ2-1, with 11 positions matching TRBD2. The V and J ends lost 4 bases and 10 bases, in that order; junction bases with no gene match: 12. Germline values: CDR1 MGHRA, CDR2 YSYEKL. This CDR3 has 16 amino acids. DNA of the CDR3: TGCGCCAGCAGCCGAGGGGCTAGCGGGAGGAGTGGGGAGCAGTTCTTC. It yields the protein CASSRGASGRSGEQFF.

Only a few counts were recorded for this clone. The rearrangement uses TRBV18 and TRBJ1-3; the D is unclear. There are 15 residues in the CDR3. Per germline, CDR1 KGHSH and CDR2 LQKENI. V was cut by 2 bases and J by 0 bases, with 8 bases left in between. The CDR3 DNA reads TGTGCCAGCTCACCAGTGGCCAGCTCTGGAAACACCATATATTTT. Protein: CASSPVASSGNTIYF.